What follows are 7 T cell receptor beta chains derived from one specimen sequenced in a study of vaccination effects on CD4 cells after COVID-19. Their specific antigens are unknown. Profiled with immunoSEQ multiplex PCR; TCRdb holds only in-frame clones, not every one. The data hold 67,000 or so clones, with approximately 81% observed a single time. With the ViraFEST assay, the study expanded antigen-specific CD4+ T cells using viral peptide pools, then sequenced them. Having been cultured for around ten days, the cells underwent CD4+ T cell isolation. Either the BNT162b2 or mRNA-1273 vaccine was given to participants in two doses. This material consisted of CD4+ T cells from PBMCs cultured with HCoV-229E spike peptides, taken after COVID-19 vaccination. These TCRs come from a human donor who received a COVID-19 vaccine.

This chain uses TRBV28 with TRBJ2-1; D possibly uses TRBD1 or TRBD2 (6 bases each). Germline V gene data show CDR1 as MDHEN and CDR2 as SYDVKM. The CDR3 spans 15 residues. V lost 3 bases, J lost 9 bases, and 18 bases lay in between. The CDR3 nucleotides read TGTGCCAGCAGTTTCGGGGGCGGCAGGGAGGCTGAGCAGTTCTTC. It yields the protein CASSFGGGREAEQFF.

In this sample, this clone turned up once. DNA of the CDR3: TGTGCCACCAGTATCGGGCTTGCAGGGGCCAACGTCCTGACTTTC. It encodes CATSIGLAGANVLTF. The J gene is TRBJ2-6, the V gene TRBV24-1; D remains ambiguous. Trimming left V 6 bases short and J 4 bases short, with 12 bases between. The CDR3 consists of 15 residues. Germline V gene lookup returns CDR1 KGHDR and CDR2 SFDVKD.

The gene calls are TRBV6-6 and TRBJ2-5, with D tentatively TRBD1 or TRBD2 (5 bases each). V was shortened by 2 bases and J by 0 bases, with 7 bases between the two germline ends. Germline V gene data show CDR1 as MNHNY and CDR2 as SVGAGI (reference sequence). This CDR3 is built from 14 residues. The CDR3 bases are TGTGCCAGCAGTTACGGGACCCACCAAGAGACCCAGTACTTC. It specifies CASSYGTHQETQYF.

The J gene is TRBJ1-1, the V gene TRBV7-2; 12 bases fit TRBD1. From germline, CDR1 is SGHTA and CDR2 FQGNSA. Germline trimming cut 2 bases from V and 4 bases from J; bases unmatched to any gene: 8. CDR3 length: 17 amino acids. CDR3 in DNA: TGTGCCAGCAGCTTAAGGGGACAGGGGGCGGGTGGCACTGAAGCTTTCTTT. Its translation is CASSLRGQGAGGTEAFF.

The chain uses TRBV3-1 (or the pseudogene TRBV3-2) and TRBJ2-3; perhaps TRBD2 as D (6 bases). Trimming removed 7 bases at V and 0 bases at J, with 20 bases between. Germline V lookup: CDR1 LGHDT, CDR2 YNNKEL (reference sequence). The CDR3 contains 17 residues. In nucleotides, the CDR3 is TGTGCCAGCACCGGGGGTTTGGTAGGCACTAGCACAGATACGCAGTATTTT. As protein: CASTGGLVGTSTDTQYF.

The chain carries TRBV20-1 and TRBJ2-5; 9 bases fit TRBD2. CDR3 length: 11 residues. CDR1 and CDR2 from the germline V gene are DFQATT and SNEGSKA (reference sequence). The ends lost 5 bases at V and 9 bases at J; junction bases unmatched: 4. CDR3 sequence reads: CSASGLASQYF. CDR3 DNA sequence: TGCAGTGCTTCGGGACTAGCTTCCCAGTACTTC.

This chain joins TRBV29-1 and TRBJ2-1; 12 nucleotides agree with TRBD2. Germline V CDR1 and CDR2: SQVTM, ANQGSEA. This CDR3 region has 17 residues. Trimming took 3 bases from V and 6 from J; bases not matched to a gene: 12. The chain's CDR3 is CSVETTYTSGGFNEQFF. The DNA of the CDR3 is TGCAGCGTTGAGACTACCTACACTAGCGGGGGGTTCAATGAGCAGTTCTTC.